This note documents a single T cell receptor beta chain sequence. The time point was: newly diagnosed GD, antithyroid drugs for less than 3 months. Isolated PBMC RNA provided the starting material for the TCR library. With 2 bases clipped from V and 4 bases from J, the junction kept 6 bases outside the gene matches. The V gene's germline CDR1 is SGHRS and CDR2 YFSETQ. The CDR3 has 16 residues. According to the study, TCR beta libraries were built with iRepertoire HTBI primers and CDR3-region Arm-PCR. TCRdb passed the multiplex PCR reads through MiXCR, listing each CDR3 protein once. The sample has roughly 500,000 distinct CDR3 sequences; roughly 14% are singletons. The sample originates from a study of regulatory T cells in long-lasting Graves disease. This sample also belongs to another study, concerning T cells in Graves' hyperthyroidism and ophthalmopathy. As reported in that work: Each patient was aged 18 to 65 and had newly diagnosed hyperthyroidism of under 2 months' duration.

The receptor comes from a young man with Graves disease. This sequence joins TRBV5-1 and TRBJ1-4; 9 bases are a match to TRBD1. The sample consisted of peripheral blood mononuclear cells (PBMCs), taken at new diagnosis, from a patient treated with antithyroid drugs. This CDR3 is CASSFGSGQGNEKLFF. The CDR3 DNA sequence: TGCGCCAGCAGCTTCGGGTCGGGACAGGGTAATGAAAAACTGTTTTTT. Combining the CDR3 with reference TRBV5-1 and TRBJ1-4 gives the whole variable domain KAGVTQTPRYLIKTRGQQVTLSCSPISGHRSVSWYQQTPGQGLQFLFEYFSETQRNKGNFPGRFSGRQFSNSRSEMNVSTLELGDSALYLCASSFGSGQGNEKLFFGSGTQLSVL.